This is a list of T cell receptor beta chains from one sample in a study of PD-1 blockade in classical Hodgkin lymphoma. Assay: immunoSEQ multiplex PCR; the TCRdb copy retains only in-frame clones and omits some. The sample holds 60,000 to 75,000 clones; 90% are singletons and the top ten take 9.7%. The material sequenced was peripheral blood mononuclear cells (PBMCs), taken at baseline. The receptors here all came from a human donor with classical Hodgkin lymphoma. Both conserved end residues are part of each CDR3. The D gene is left open where the match is weak. Clone sizes are given selectively: once, few, many, or a class where the clone is expanded.

d_gene: -
len: 13
v_gene: TRBV7-9
abundance: -
j_gene: TRBJ1-2
CDR3nt: TGTGCCAGCACCCCGGGTCCAAACTATGGCTACACCTTC
CDR3aa: CASTPGPNYGYTF

d_gene: TRBD1
len: 14
v_gene: TRBV2
abundance: -
j_gene: TRBJ2-1
CDR3nt: TGTGCCAGCAGTGAAAGGACAGGGTACAATGAGCAGTTCTTC
CDR3aa: CASSERTGYNEQFF

d_gene: TRBD1
len: 17
v_gene: TRBV7-8
abundance: -
j_gene: TRBJ1-5
CDR3nt: TGTGCCAGCAGCTTCGAGCCGGGACAGGGGGCAGGTCAGCCCCAGCATTTT
CDR3aa: CASSFEPGQGAGQPQHF

d_gene: -
len: 13
v_gene: TRBV28
abundance: -
j_gene: TRBJ2-7
CDR3nt: TGTGCCAGCAGTTTAAAGGACTCCTACGAGCAGTACTTC
CDR3aa: CASSLKDSYEQYF

d_gene: -
len: 14
v_gene: TRBV6-5
abundance: -
j_gene: TRBJ1-6
CDR3nt: TGTGCCAGCAGTACACAGGAGACCAATTCACCCCTCCACTTT
CDR3aa: CASSTQETNSPLHF

d_gene: -
len: 13
v_gene: TRBV5-5
abundance: -
j_gene: TRBJ2-6
CDR3nt: TGTGCCAGCAGCCTAGACAGGACGAACGTCCTGACTTTC
CDR3aa: CASSLDRTNVLTF

d_gene: -
len: 16
v_gene: TRBV5-5
abundance: -
j_gene: TRBJ1-6
CDR3nt: TGTGCCAGCAGCTTGAGCCTAGGATACTATAATTCACCCCTCCACTTT
CDR3aa: CASSLSLGYYNSPLHF

d_gene: TRBD1
len: 12
v_gene: TRBV6-6
abundance: -
j_gene: TRBJ2-7
CDR3nt: TGTGCCAGCTGGGACAGGGATTACGAGCAGTACTTC
CDR3aa: CASWDRDYEQYF

d_gene: TRBD1
len: 14
v_gene: TRBV6-5
abundance: -
j_gene: TRBJ2-7
CDR3nt: TGTGCCAGCAAACCGGGACAGGGGAACCACGAGCAGTACTTC
CDR3aa: CASKPGQGNHEQYF

d_gene: -
len: 12
v_gene: TRBV5-6
abundance: -
j_gene: TRBJ2-1
CDR3nt: TGTGCCAGCAGCTCCTCTAGTGCTGAGCAGTTCTTC
CDR3aa: CASSSSSAEQFF

d_gene: -
len: 13
v_gene: TRBV27
abundance: -
j_gene: TRBJ2-1
CDR3nt: TGTGCCAGCAGTTTACAGGCTGGTAATGAGCAGTTCTTC
CDR3aa: CASSLQAGNEQFF

d_gene: -
len: 14
v_gene: TRBV28
abundance: -
j_gene: TRBJ1-3
CDR3nt: TGTGCCAGCAGACCAGACTACTCTGGAAACACCATATATTTT
CDR3aa: CASRPDYSGNTIYF

d_gene: -
len: 15
v_gene: TRBV7-8
abundance: -
j_gene: TRBJ2-3
CDR3nt: TGTGCCAGCAGCGGGGAGGGGGGGCCTGAAGATACGCAGTATTTT
CDR3aa: CASSGEGGPEDTQYF

d_gene: -
len: 14
v_gene: TRBV27
abundance: -
j_gene: TRBJ2-7
CDR3nt: TGTGCCAGCAGTTTCACAGGGAACGGCTACGAGCAGTACTTC
CDR3aa: CASSFTGNGYEQYF

d_gene: -
len: 13
v_gene: TRBV29-1
abundance: -
j_gene: TRBJ1-2
CDR3nt: TGCAGCGTTGACAGGGTCGGTAACTATGGCTACACCTTC
CDR3aa: CSVDRVGNYGYTF

d_gene: TRBD2
len: 17
v_gene: TRBV13
abundance: once
j_gene: TRBJ2-3
CDR3nt: TGTGCCAGCAGCTTAGGCTACGCGGGAGGGGAGGGGGATACGCAGTATTTT
CDR3aa: CASSLGYAGGEGDTQYF

d_gene: TRBD1
len: 14
v_gene: TRBV28
abundance: -
j_gene: TRBJ1-1
CDR3nt: TGTGCCAGCAGACCCGACAGGGAACACACTGAAGCTTTCTTT
CDR3aa: CASRPDREHTEAFF

d_gene: -
len: 14
v_gene: TRBV5-1
abundance: once
j_gene: TRBJ2-5
CDR3nt: TGCGCCAGCAGCTTCGTCCCAGGTGAAGAGACCCAGTACTTC
CDR3aa: CASSFVPGEETQYF

d_gene: -
len: 13
v_gene: TRBV19
abundance: -
j_gene: TRBJ2-1
CDR3nt: TGTGCCAGTTCCATCCAAGGGTATAATGAGCAGTTCTTC
CDR3aa: CASSIQGYNEQFF

d_gene: TRBD2
len: 14
v_gene: TRBV7-3
abundance: -
j_gene: TRBJ2-7
CDR3nt: TGTGCCAGCAGTAGCGGGAGGGAGACCTACGAGCAGTACTTC
CDR3aa: CASSSGRETYEQYF

d_gene: TRBD1
len: 14
v_gene: TRBV10-3
abundance: -
j_gene: TRBJ2-6
CDR3nt: TGTGCCATCCAACAGGGGCCTGGGGCCAACGTCCCGACTTTC
CDR3aa: CAIQQGPGANVPTF

d_gene: -
len: 12
v_gene: TRBV6-6
abundance: -
j_gene: TRBJ2-3
CDR3nt: TGTGCCAGCAGTTACTCTTCAGATACGCAGTATTTT
CDR3aa: CASSYSSDTQYF

d_gene: TRBD2
len: 19
v_gene: TRBV7-9
abundance: -
j_gene: TRBJ2-5
CDR3nt: TGTGCCAGCAGCTTAGAAGCCGGCGGGACTAGCGGGATTCAAGAGACCCAGTACTTC
CDR3aa: CASSLEAGGTSGIQETQYF

d_gene: -
len: 16
v_gene: TRBV21-1
abundance: -
j_gene: TRBJ2-5
CDR3nt: TGTGCCAGCAGCGTTAAAAGAGGGACCACAAAAGAGACCCAGTACTTC
CDR3aa: CASSVKRGTTKETQYF

d_gene: TRBD1
len: 17
v_gene: TRBV11-3
abundance: -
j_gene: TRBJ2-6
CDR3nt: TGTGCCAGCAGCCCGGGGGACAGGGCGCCTGGGGCCAACGTCCTGACTTTC
CDR3aa: CASSPGDRAPGANVLTF

d_gene: TRBD1
len: 15
v_gene: TRBV11-2
abundance: -
j_gene: TRBJ2-7
CDR3nt: TGTGCCAGCAGCGGAACGGGACAGGGGAGCTACGAGCAGTACTTC
CDR3aa: CASSGTGQGSYEQYF

d_gene: -
len: 14
v_gene: TRBV5-6
abundance: few
j_gene: TRBJ2-5
CDR3nt: TGTGCCAGCAGCTTGGAGGCAGGGAAAGAGACCCAGTACTTC
CDR3aa: CASSLEAGKETQYF

d_gene: -
len: 14
v_gene: TRBV6-5
abundance: -
j_gene: TRBJ1-2
CDR3nt: TGTGCCAGCAGGTCCGGCGGATCCGCCTATGGCTACACCTTC
CDR3aa: CASRSGGSAYGYTF

d_gene: -
len: 15
v_gene: TRBV28
abundance: -
j_gene: TRBJ2-7
CDR3nt: TGTGCCAGCAGTGTGACTAGAATGTTGGGCTACGAGCAGTACTTC
CDR3aa: CASSVTRMLGYEQYF

d_gene: -
len: 15
v_gene: TRBV11-2
abundance: -
j_gene: TRBJ2-7
CDR3nt: TGTGCCAGCAGCTTAGTCAGCGGGCGATCCTACGAGCAGTACTTC
CDR3aa: CASSLVSGRSYEQYF

d_gene: TRBD1
len: 12
v_gene: TRBV29-1
abundance: -
j_gene: TRBJ1-1
CDR3nt: TGCAGCGTAGACAGGGGGGGTACTGAAGCTTTCTTT
CDR3aa: CSVDRGGTEAFF

d_gene: TRBD2
len: 15
v_gene: TRBV7-9
abundance: few
j_gene: TRBJ2-1
CDR3nt: TGTGCCAGCAGGCGGACTAGCGGGAGTTGGGATGAGCAGTTCTTC
CDR3aa: CASRRTSGSWDEQFF

d_gene: -
len: 16
v_gene: TRBV21-1
abundance: -
j_gene: TRBJ2-1
CDR3nt: TGTGCCAGCAGCAAAGTTACGTTCTCCTCCTACAATGAGCAGTTCTTC
CDR3aa: CASSKVTFSSYNEQFF

d_gene: -
len: 16
v_gene: TRBV5-4
abundance: -
j_gene: TRBJ2-5
CDR3nt: TGTGCCAGCAGCTCCGGTGTCCTAGCGTATTCGGAGACCCAGTACTTC
CDR3aa: CASSSGVLAYSETQYF

d_gene: TRBD2
len: 15
v_gene: TRBV27
abundance: -
j_gene: TRBJ2-1
CDR3nt: TGTGCCAGCAGTTTTAGCGGGGGGCCATACAATGAGCAGTTCTTC
CDR3aa: CASSFSGGPYNEQFF

d_gene: TRBD2
len: 19
v_gene: TRBV12-5
abundance: -
j_gene: TRBJ2-1
CDR3nt: TGTGCTAGTGGTCCGGGACTAGCGGGGGGTCCGAACTCCTACAATGAGCAGTTCTTC
CDR3aa: CASGPGLAGGPNSYNEQFF

d_gene: -
len: 16
v_gene: TRBV28
abundance: -
j_gene: TRBJ1-4
CDR3nt: TGTGCCAGCAGGAGAGGGATTTACGGCAGCAGCGAAAAACTGTTTTTT
CDR3aa: CASRRGIYGSSEKLFF

d_gene: -
len: 11
v_gene: TRBV11-2
abundance: -
j_gene: TRBJ2-7
CDR3nt: TGTGCCAGCAGCTTGTCTCCCGAGCAGTACTTC
CDR3aa: CASSLSPEQYF

d_gene: -
len: 13
v_gene: TRBV29-1
abundance: -
j_gene: TRBJ1-2
CDR3nt: TGCAGCGTTCGCCCGATGATTAACTATGGCTACACCTTC
CDR3aa: CSVRPMINYGYTF

d_gene: -
len: 13
v_gene: TRBV18
abundance: once
j_gene: TRBJ1-5
CDR3nt: TGTGCCAGCTCACCAGACAGCAATCAGCCCCAGCATTTT
CDR3aa: CASSPDSNQPQHF

d_gene: TRBD1
len: 13
v_gene: TRBV27
abundance: -
j_gene: TRBJ2-7
CDR3nt: TGTGCCAGCGCCGGGACAGGATACTACGAGCAGTACTTC
CDR3aa: CASAGTGYYEQYF

d_gene: -
len: 14
v_gene: TRBV25-1
abundance: -
j_gene: TRBJ2-3
CDR3nt: TGTGCCAGCAGGTCTGCGGGGTCCACAGATACGCAGTATTTT
CDR3aa: CASRSAGSTDTQYF

d_gene: -
len: 16
v_gene: TRBV6-5
abundance: -
j_gene: TRBJ2-1
CDR3nt: TGTGCCAGCAGTTACGGACGACAGGTACGATACAATGAGCAGTTCTTC
CDR3aa: CASSYGRQVRYNEQFF

d_gene: -
len: 15
v_gene: TRBV6-5
abundance: -
j_gene: TRBJ1-1
CDR3nt: TGTGCCAGCAGTGTATCCATTTTGGGGGGCGCGAGGGCTTTCTTT
CDR3aa: CASSVSILGGARAFF

d_gene: -
len: 13
v_gene: TRBV9
abundance: -
j_gene: TRBJ2-2
CDR3nt: TGTGCCAGCAGCTCCGACTATGACGGGGAGCTGTTTTTT
CDR3aa: CASSSDYDGELFF

d_gene: -
len: 14
v_gene: TRBV29-1
abundance: -
j_gene: TRBJ2-2
CDR3nt: TGCAGCGTTGAAGATAGAACGAACACCGGGGAGCTGTTTTTT
CDR3aa: CSVEDRTNTGELFF

d_gene: TRBD2
len: 16
v_gene: TRBV7-9
abundance: -
j_gene: TRBJ2-2
CDR3nt: TGTGCCAGCAACACGAAAGCGGGAATCCACACCGGGGAGCTGTTTTTT
CDR3aa: CASNTKAGIHTGELFF

d_gene: -
len: 13
v_gene: TRBV5-1
abundance: -
j_gene: TRBJ1-1
CDR3nt: TGCGCCAGCGTAAACCTAGGGAACACTGAAGCTTTCTTT
CDR3aa: CASVNLGNTEAFF

d_gene: -
len: 12
v_gene: TRBV6-5
abundance: -
j_gene: TRBJ2-4
CDR3nt: TGTGCCAGCAGTACCCCGGGAAACATTCAGTACTTC
CDR3aa: CASSTPGNIQYF

d_gene: TRBD2
len: 13
v_gene: TRBV7-7
abundance: -
j_gene: TRBJ2-7
CDR3nt: TGTGCTAGCAGCTTAGCCGGGGGGACCGAGCAGTACTTC
CDR3aa: CASSLAGGTEQYF

d_gene: TRBD2
len: 16
v_gene: TRBV6-6
abundance: -
j_gene: TRBJ2-7
CDR3nt: TGTGCCAGCAGTCCGGGACTAGCGGGAGCAGGGTACGAGCAGTACTTC
CDR3aa: CASSPGLAGAGYEQYF

d_gene: TRBD2
len: 15
v_gene: TRBV28
abundance: once
j_gene: TRBJ2-7
CDR3nt: TGTGCCAGCAGTCCCCACGGGAGGGGGTCCTACGAGCAGTACTTC
CDR3aa: CASSPHGRGSYEQYF

d_gene: -
len: 14
v_gene: TRBV11-2
abundance: -
j_gene: TRBJ1-4
CDR3nt: TGTGCCAGCAGTCAGACAGCAACTAATGAAAAACTGTTTTTT
CDR3aa: CASSQTATNEKLFF

d_gene: -
len: 13
v_gene: TRBV7-6
abundance: -
j_gene: TRBJ2-2
CDR3nt: TGTGCCAGCAGCTTAGTCAGTACCGGGGAGCTGTTTTTT
CDR3aa: CASSLVSTGELFF

d_gene: -
len: 14
v_gene: TRBV7-9
abundance: -
j_gene: TRBJ2-7
CDR3nt: TGTGCCAGCAGCCGGACGGATAGCTCCTACGAGCAGTACTTC
CDR3aa: CASSRTDSSYEQYF

d_gene: -
len: 13
v_gene: TRBV27
abundance: -
j_gene: TRBJ2-1
CDR3nt: TGTGCCAGCAGTTTACGGGCAGGGCTTGAGCAGTTCTTC
CDR3aa: CASSLRAGLEQFF

d_gene: -
len: 15
v_gene: TRBV7-9
abundance: -
j_gene: TRBJ2-2
CDR3nt: TGTGCCAGCACCCTAGGAGGCACAAACACCGGGGAGCTGTTTTTT
CDR3aa: CASTLGGTNTGELFF

d_gene: -
len: 14
v_gene: TRBV27
abundance: -
j_gene: TRBJ1-5
CDR3nt: TGTGCCAGCAGTCTCTCGGGGGACAATCAGCCCCAGCATTTT
CDR3aa: CASSLSGDNQPQHF

d_gene: -
len: 16
v_gene: TRBV7-8
abundance: -
j_gene: TRBJ1-1
CDR3nt: TGTGCCAGCAGCTTCCTAAGAAAGGGGAATTTTACTGAAGCTTTCTTT
CDR3aa: CASSFLRKGNFTEAFF

d_gene: TRBD1
len: 14
v_gene: TRBV11-2
abundance: -
j_gene: TRBJ1-4
CDR3nt: TGTGCCAGCAGCCCGACAGGGCTAAATGAAAAACTGTTTTTT
CDR3aa: CASSPTGLNEKLFF